A selection of T cell receptor beta chains follows, all from one sample in a study of shared clonotypes between healthy human individuals. TCRdb's table, derived via immunoSEQ multiplex PCR, lists solely in-frame clones and lacks some. The sample comprises about 480,000 clones, approximately 85% of which are singletons, and 10% to 15% rests with the top ten. Material: PBMCs. The receptors were gathered from a woman aged 40-49 years in good health. Some clones in this sample may be carry-over from other donors' samples. CDR3s include the opening cysteine and the closing phenylalanine or tryptophan. A D gene is named only where the DNA matches it firmly. Some rows have no size entry. The others give once, few or many, or a class for an expanded clone.

V,D,J,size,DNA,CDR3
TRBV23-1,-,TRBJ2-5,-,TGCGCCAGCAGTCAACCGCCCGTCTGGGGGCGGGAGACCCAGTACTTC,CASSQPPVWGRETQYF
TRBV11-2,TRBD2,TRBJ2-2,-,TGTGCCAGCAGCCTGGGACTAGCGGGTTCGAACACCGGGGAGCTGTTTTTT,CASSLGLAGSNTGELFF
TRBV6-5,TRBD2,TRBJ2-2,-,TGTGCCAGCGGAGTAGCGGGGATGGGGCCCGGGGAGCTGTTTTTT,CASGVAGMGPGELFF
TRBV7-9,-,TRBJ2-3,-,TGTGCCAGCAGCTTCGGCGGCCTCACAGATACGCAGTATTTT,CASSFGGLTDTQYF
TRBV7-9,TRBD1,TRBJ1-1,-,TGTGCCAGCAGCGAATCCCAGGGGGGTAACACTGAAGCTTTCTTT,CASSESQGGNTEAFF
TRBV19,-,TRBJ1-1,-,TGTGCCAGTAGTATTTCTGGGGTCCCCAACACTGAAGCTTTCTTT,CASSISGVPNTEAFF
TRBV28,-,TRBJ2-1,-,TGTGCCAGCAGTGAAACAGGAAGCTCCTACAATGAGCAGTTCTTC,CASSETGSSYNEQFF
TRBV18,TRBD2,TRBJ2-7,once,TGTGCCAGCTCACCAGAGGGGACTAGCGGGAGTAATCTTCCGGAACAGTACTTC,CASSPEGTSGSNLPEQYF
TRBV7-2,-,TRBJ2-5,-,TGTGCCAGTAGGTATCGGGGACACCAAGAGACCCAGTACTTC,CASRYRGHQETQYF
TRBV7-9,TRBD1,TRBJ1-1,-,TGTGCCAGCAGCTATACAGGGGGTCCGAACACTGAAGCTTTCTTT,CASSYTGGPNTEAFF
TRBV5-1,-,TRBJ2-2,few,TGCGCCAGCTCCGGGCGCGGGACGAACACCGGGGAGCTGTTTTTT,CASSGRGTNTGELFF
TRBV10-3,-,TRBJ2-2,-,TGTGCCATCACCTCTCAGGTCCCCTTCGGGGCCGGGGAGCTGTTTTTT,CAITSQVPFGAGELFF
TRBV6-6,TRBD2,TRBJ2-7,-,TGTGCCAGCAGTTTATCTAGCGGGAGCTCCTACGAGCAGTACTTC,CASSLSSGSSYEQYF
TRBV6-1,TRBD1,TRBJ2-3,-,TGTGCCAGCAGTGAAGCCGGGACAGGAACCACAGATACGCAGTATTTT,CASSEAGTGTTDTQYF
TRBV7-8,-,TRBJ2-7,-,TGTGCCAGCAGCTTACGGGCCTTGTCCTACGAGCAGTACTTC,CASSLRALSYEQYF
TRBV23-1,-,TRBJ1-3,-,TGCGCCAGCAGCCGGCCCACAGGGTCGATCGGAAACACCATATATTTT,CASSRPTGSIGNTIYF
TRBV30,-,TRBJ1-4,-,TGTGCCTGGAGTGCAGGTCCTAATGAAAAACTGTTTTTT,CAWSAGPNEKLFF
TRBV13,TRBD2,TRBJ2-1,-,TGTGCCAGCAGCCCCGGGACTAGCGTTTACAATGAGCAGTTCTTC,CASSPGTSVYNEQFF
TRBV19,-,TRBJ1-5,-,TGTGCCAGTAGTAGTGTGGGGAGAAGCAATCAGCCCCAGCATTTT,CASSSVGRSNQPQHF
TRBV2,-,TRBJ2-7,-,TGTGCCAGCGGGGGGACGGACTACTACGAGCAGTACTTC,CASGGTDYYEQYF
TRBV7-9,TRBD2,TRBJ2-2,once,TGTGCCAGCAGTACGGCAGCGGGAGGTGACGGGGAGCTGTTTTTT,CASSTAAGGDGELFF
TRBV9,-,TRBJ1-4,-,TGTGCCAGCAGCGTAGGTGGGGGGCTCGGTAATGAAAAACTGTTTTTT,CASSVGGGLGNEKLFF
TRBV10-3,-,TRBJ1-3,-,TGTGCCATCAGTGTAGGGACGCCCGGAAACACCATATATTTT,CAISVGTPGNTIYF
TRBV7-3,TRBD1,TRBJ2-1,-,TGTGCCAGCAGCTTAAGCCCCTCGACAGGGGCTGATGAGCAGTTCTTC,CASSLSPSTGADEQFF
TRBV5-1,-,TRBJ2-7,once,TGCGCCAGCAGCTTGGCAGGGTGGGGGCCCTACGAGCAGTACTTC,CASSLAGWGPYEQYF
TRBV18,-,TRBJ2-7,-,TGTGCCAGCTCACCAGAAGTATCAGGGGGGACCTACGAGCAGTACTTC,CASSPEVSGGTYEQYF
TRBV6-6,TRBD2,TRBJ2-1,-,TGTGCCAGCAGCCGGACTAGCGGAATGGTTAATGAGCAGTTCTTC,CASSRTSGMVNEQFF
TRBV10-3,-,TRBJ2-2,few,TGTGCCATCAGTGAGGAGGAATCCGGGGAGCTGTTTTTT,CAISEEESGELFF
TRBV19,-,TRBJ1-1,-,TGTGCCAGTAGTATGCAGATCAACACTGAAGCTTTCTTT,CASSMQINTEAFF
TRBV28,TRBD2,TRBJ2-5,-,TGTGCCAGCACCGGGGGGGGGAGTGAGACCCAGTACTTC,CASTGGGSETQYF
TRBV5-1,TRBD2,TRBJ2-2,-,TGCGCCAGCAGCTTTCTAGCGGGAGGGAACACCGGGGAGCTGTTTTTT,CASSFLAGGNTGELFF
TRBV5-6,-,TRBJ2-7,-,TGTGCCAGCAGCTTGGTAGGGTCCTCGGTTTTCGACGAGCAGTACTTC,CASSLVGSSVFDEQYF
TRBV5-1,-,TRBJ1-1,-,TGCGCCAGCAGCTTGAGGCCAGACCGAATGAACACTGAAGCTTTCTTT,CASSLRPDRMNTEAFF
TRBV7-8,-,TRBJ2-5,-,TGTGCCAGCAGCTTATCATCGGCTTTCCAAGAGACCCAGTACTTC,CASSLSSAFQETQYF
TRBV15,-,TRBJ2-7,-,TGTGCCACCAGCAGAACCGGGACGGGGGACTCCTACGAGCAGTACTTC,CATSRTGTGDSYEQYF